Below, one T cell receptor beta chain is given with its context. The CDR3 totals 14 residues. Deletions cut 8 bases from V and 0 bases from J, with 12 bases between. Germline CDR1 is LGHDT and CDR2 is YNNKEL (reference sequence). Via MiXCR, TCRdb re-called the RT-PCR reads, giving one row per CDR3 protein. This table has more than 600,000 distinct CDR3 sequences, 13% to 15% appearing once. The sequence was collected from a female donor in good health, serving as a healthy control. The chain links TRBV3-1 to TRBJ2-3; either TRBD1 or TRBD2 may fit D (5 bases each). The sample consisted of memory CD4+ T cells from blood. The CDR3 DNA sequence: TGTGCCAGCGGTGGGACGGCTAGCACAGATACGCAGTATTTT. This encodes CASGGTASTDTQYF.